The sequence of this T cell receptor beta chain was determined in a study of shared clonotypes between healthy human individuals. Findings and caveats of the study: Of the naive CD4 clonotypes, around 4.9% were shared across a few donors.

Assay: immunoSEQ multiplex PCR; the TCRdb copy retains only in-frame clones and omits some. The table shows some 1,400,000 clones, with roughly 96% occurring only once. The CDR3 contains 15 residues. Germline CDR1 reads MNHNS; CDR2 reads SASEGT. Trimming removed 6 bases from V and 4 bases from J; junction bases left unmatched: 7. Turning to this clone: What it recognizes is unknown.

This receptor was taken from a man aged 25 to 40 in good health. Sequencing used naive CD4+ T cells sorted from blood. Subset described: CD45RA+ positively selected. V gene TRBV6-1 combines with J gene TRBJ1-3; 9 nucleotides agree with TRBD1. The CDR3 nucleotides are TGTGCCAGCAGGAGGGACAGGGCCCCCGGAAACACCATATATTTT. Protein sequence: CASRRDRAPGNTIYF.